The present T cell receptor beta chain was sequenced within a study of blood T cell repertoires in COVID-19. As for the study in general: Material from acute and convalescent COVID-19 was sourced from the United States, Italy and Spain. Nucleic acid was either cDNA or gDNA, and it came from T cells, B-cell-depleted T cells, or PBMCs.

How the authors handled the data: Estimation of nucleated cell counts was performed using reference gene primer amplification. The data were produced by immunoSEQ multiplex PCR, yet TCRdb's version contains in-frame clones alone and is incomplete. For V, J and clone size, that table is used; D and trimming come from the DNA. Here the sample spans about 140,000 clones, approximately 86% being singletons. Per the germline V gene, CDR1 is MNHNY and CDR2 is SVGAGI (reference sequence). The CDR3 totals 13 residues. V lost 5 bases, J lost 2 bases, and 9 bases lay in between. The specimen was peripheral blood. The TCR sequence derives from a human donor in a cohort sampled during active COVID-19. This chain uses TRBV6-6 with TRBJ1-1; no definite D call. The CDR3 nucleotides are TGTGCCAGCAGTCGGACGGGAAACACTGAAGCTTTCTTT. Protein sequence: CASSRTGNTEAFF.